The present T cell receptor (beta chain) was sequenced within a study of blood T cell repertoires in COVID-19. For the study at large: Italy, Spain and the United States were the sources of the convalescent and acute COVID-19 samples. PBMCs, B-cell-depleted T cells, or T cells were the source of the cDNA or gDNA that made up the material.

The method was immunoSEQ multiplex PCR; TCRdb's version includes in-frame clones alone and lacks a portion of them. The sample includes around 95,000 clones, roughly nine tenths seen only once; the top ten take 7% to 9%. V was trimmed by 7 bases and J by 8 bases, leaving 14 bases between them. CDR1 SGHAT and CDR2 FQNNGV come from the germline V gene. This CDR3 contains 12 residues. The chain couples TRBV11-2 to TRBJ1-1; D is ambiguous. Sequencing was done on a sample of peripheral blood. The TCR comes from a man younger than 45 in a cohort sampled during active COVID-19. CDR3 coding DNA: TGTGCCAGCACCCTGGGCCGACGCGAAGCTTTCTTT. As protein: CASTLGRREAFF.